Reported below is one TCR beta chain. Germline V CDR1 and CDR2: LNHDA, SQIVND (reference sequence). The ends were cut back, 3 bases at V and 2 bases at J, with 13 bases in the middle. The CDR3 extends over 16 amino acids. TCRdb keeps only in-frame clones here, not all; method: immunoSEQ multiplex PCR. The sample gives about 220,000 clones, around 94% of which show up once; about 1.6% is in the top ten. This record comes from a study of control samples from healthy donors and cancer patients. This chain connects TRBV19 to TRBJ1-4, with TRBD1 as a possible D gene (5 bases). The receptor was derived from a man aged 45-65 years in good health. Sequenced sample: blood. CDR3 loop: CASSIGQGSTNEKLFF. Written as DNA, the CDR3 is TGTGCCAGTAGTATCGGGCAGGGTAGTACTAATGAAAAACTGTTTTTT. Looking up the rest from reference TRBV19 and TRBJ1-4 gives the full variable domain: DGGITQSPKYLFRKEGQNVTLSCEQNLNHDAMYWYRQDPGQGLRLIYYSQIVNDFQKGDIAEGYSVSREKKESFPLTVTSAQKNPTAFYLCASSIGQGSTNEKLFFGSGTQLSVL.